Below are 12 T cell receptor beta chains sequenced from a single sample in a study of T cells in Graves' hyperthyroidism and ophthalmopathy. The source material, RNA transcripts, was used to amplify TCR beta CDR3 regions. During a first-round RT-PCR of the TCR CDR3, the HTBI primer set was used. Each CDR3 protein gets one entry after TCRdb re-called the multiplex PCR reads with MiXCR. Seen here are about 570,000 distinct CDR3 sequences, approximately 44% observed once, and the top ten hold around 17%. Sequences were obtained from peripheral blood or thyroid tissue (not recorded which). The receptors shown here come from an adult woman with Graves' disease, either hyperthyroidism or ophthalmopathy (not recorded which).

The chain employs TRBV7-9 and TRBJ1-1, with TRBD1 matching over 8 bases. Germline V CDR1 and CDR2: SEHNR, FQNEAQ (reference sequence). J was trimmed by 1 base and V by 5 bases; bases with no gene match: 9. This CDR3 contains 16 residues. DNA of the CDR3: TGTGCCAGCAGCCCCCCTCCAGGGGGCCCGAACACTGAAGCTTTCTTT. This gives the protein CASSPPPGGPNTEAFF.

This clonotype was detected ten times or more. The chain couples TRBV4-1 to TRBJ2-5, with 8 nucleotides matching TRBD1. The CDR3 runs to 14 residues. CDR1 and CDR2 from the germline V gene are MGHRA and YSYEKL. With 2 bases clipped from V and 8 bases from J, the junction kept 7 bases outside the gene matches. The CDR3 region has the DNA TGCGCCAGCAGCCAAATGGACAGGGTGGTTACCCAGTACTTC. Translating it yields CASSQMDRVVTQYF.

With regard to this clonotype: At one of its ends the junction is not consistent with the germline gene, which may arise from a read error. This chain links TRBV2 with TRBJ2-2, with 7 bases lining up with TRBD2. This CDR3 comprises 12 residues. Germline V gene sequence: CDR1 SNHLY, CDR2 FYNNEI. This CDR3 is CAGLAGEGELLF. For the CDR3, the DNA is TGTGCCGGGCTGGCGGGAGAAGGGGAGCTGCTTTTT.

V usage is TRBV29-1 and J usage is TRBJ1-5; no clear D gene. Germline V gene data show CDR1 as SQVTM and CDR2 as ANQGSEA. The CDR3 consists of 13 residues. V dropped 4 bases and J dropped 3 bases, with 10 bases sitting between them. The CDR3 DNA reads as TGCAGCGTTGGTTTAGGGCCCAATCAGCCCCAGCATTTT. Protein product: CSVGLGPNQPQHF. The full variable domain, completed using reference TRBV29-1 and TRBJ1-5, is SAVISQKPSRDICQRGTSLTIQCQVDSQVTMMFWYRQQPGQSLTLIATANQGSEATYESGFVIDKFPISRPNLTFSTLTVSNMSPEDSSIYLCSVGLGPNQPQHFGDGTRLSIL.

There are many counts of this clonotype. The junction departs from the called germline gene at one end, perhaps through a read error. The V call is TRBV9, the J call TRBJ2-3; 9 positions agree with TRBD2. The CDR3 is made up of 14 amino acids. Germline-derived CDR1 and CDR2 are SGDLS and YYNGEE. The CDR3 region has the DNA TGTGCCAGCAACGTAGGGCTAGCGGGAATAGCGCAGTATTTT. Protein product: CASNVGLAGIAQYF.

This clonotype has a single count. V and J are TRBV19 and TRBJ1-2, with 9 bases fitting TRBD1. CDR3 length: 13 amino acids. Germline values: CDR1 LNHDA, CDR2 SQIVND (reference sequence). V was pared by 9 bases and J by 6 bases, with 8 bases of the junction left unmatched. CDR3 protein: CASVTGGANGYTF. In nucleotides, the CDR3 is TGTGCCAGCGTAACAGGGGGCGCAAATGGCTACACCTTC.

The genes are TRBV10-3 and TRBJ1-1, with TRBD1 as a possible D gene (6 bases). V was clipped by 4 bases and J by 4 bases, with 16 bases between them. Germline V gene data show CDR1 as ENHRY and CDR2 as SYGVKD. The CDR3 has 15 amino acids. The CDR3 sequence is CAISAAGKGGTEAFF. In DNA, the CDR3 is TGTGCCATCAGTGCGGCGGGAAAAGGGGGCACTGAAGCTTTCTTT.

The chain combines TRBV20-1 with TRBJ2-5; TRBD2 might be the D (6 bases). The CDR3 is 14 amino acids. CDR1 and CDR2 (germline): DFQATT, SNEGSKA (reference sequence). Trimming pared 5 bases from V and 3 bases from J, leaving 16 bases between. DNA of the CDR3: TGCAGTGCTGGAGGGACGGTTGGAAAAGAGACCCAGTACTTC. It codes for CSAGGTVGKETQYF.

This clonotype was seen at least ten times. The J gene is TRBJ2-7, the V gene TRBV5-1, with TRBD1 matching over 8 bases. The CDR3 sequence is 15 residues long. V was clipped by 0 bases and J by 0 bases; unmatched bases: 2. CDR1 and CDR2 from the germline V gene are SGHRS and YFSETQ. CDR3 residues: CASSLGQGISYEQYF. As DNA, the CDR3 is TGCGCCAGCAGCTTGGGACAGGGGATCTCCTACGAGCAGTACTTC.

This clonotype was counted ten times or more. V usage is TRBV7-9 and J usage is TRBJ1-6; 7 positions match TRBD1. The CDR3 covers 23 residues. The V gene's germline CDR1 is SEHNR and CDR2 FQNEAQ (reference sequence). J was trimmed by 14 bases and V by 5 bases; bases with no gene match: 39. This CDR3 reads CASSLWRGTDIGTNRPPIMTLHF. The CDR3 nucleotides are TGTGCCAGCAGCCTATGGCGGGGGACAGACATTGGAACCAACCGTCCACCCATTATGACCCTCCACTTT.

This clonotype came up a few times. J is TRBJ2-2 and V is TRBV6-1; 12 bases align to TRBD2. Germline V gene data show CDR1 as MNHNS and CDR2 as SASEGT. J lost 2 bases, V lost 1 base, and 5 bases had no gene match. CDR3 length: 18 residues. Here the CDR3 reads CASSEGLAGDSNTGELFF. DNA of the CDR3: TGTGCCAGCAGTGAAGGACTAGCGGGAGATTCCAACACCGGGGAGCTGTTTTTT.

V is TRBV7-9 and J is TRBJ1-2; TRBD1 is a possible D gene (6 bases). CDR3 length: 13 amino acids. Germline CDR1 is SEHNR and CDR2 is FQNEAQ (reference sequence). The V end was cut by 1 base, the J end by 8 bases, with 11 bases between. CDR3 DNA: TGTGCCAGCAGCTTAGGACAGGTGGACGGCTACACCTTC. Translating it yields CASSLGQVDGYTF. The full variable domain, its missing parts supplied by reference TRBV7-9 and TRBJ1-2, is DTGVSQNPRHKITKRGQNVTFRCDPISEHNRLYWYRQTLGQGPEFLTYFQNEAQLEKSRLLSDRFSAERPKGSFSTLEIQRTEQGDSAMYLCASSLGQVDGYTFGSGTRLTVV.